Following are 23 T cell receptor beta chains from one sample sequenced in a study of T cell repertoires in cytomegalovirus infection. These receptors lack a known antigen. Via MiXCR, TCRdb re-called the reads, giving one row per CDR3 protein. Of about 770,000 distinct CDR3 sequences detected, almost 30% appear once; the ten largest clones hold around 13%. The sample in question was cultured CD8+ T cells from PBMCs, obtained from culture after CMV antigen stimulation. The origin of the receptors is a human donor in good health (CMV status not recorded). Some clones in this sample may be carry-over from other donors' samples.

With respect to this clonotype: Given a much more abundant clone one base away, this may be a read error. The chain combines TRBV7-6 with TRBJ2-5; 8 nucleotides line up with TRBD1. There are 14 residues in the CDR3. The germline V gene has CDR1 SGHVS and CDR2 FNYEAQ. The CDR3 nucleotides read TGTGTCAGCAGCTCCCCCGACAGGGGCGAGACCCAGTACTTC. Its translation is CVSSSPDRGETQYF.

The genes are TRBV2 and TRBJ2-5; no firm D call. This CDR3 region has 12 residues. V lost 6 bases to trimming and J lost 3 bases, with 8 bases between them. The germline gives CDR1 SNHLY, CDR2 FYNNEI. CDR3 amino acids: CASRRPEETQYF. The CDR3 coding sequence is TGTGCCAGCAGACGTCCCGAAGAGACCCAGTACTTC.

This clonotype was counted many times. DNA for the CDR3: TGTGCCAGCAGGGAACAGGGTTCAACTAATGAAAAACTGTTTTTT. Protein product: CASREQGSTNEKLFF. V usage is TRBV7-9 and J usage is TRBJ1-4, with D tentatively TRBD1 (6 bases). CDR3 size: 15 residues. V lost 6 bases to trimming and J lost 0 bases, with 11 bases between them. Germline V gives CDR1 SEHNR, CDR2 FQNEAQ (reference sequence).

The rearrangement links TRBV12-3 or TRBV12-4 to TRBJ1-5; D not resolved. The CDR3 extends over 15 amino acids. Deletions cut 5 bases from V and 6 bases from J, with 17 bases between. DNA for the CDR3: TGTGCCAGCAGTCCTCGGGCCGGATGGGGTCAGCCCCAGCATTTT. Translating it yields CASSPRAGWGQPQHF.

This clonotype was seen only a few times. The rearrangement uses TRBV6-5 and TRBJ1-1; D remains ambiguous. Trimming stripped 3 bases from V and 4 bases from J, with 12 bases between. Per the germline V gene, CDR1 is MNHEY and CDR2 is SVGAGI. The CDR3 loop spans 14 amino acids. The CDR3 here is CASSYAVSGTEAFF. The CDR3 nucleotides read TGTGCCAGCAGTTATGCCGTCAGTGGCACTGAAGCTTTCTTT.

The V call is TRBV19, the J call TRBJ1-1, with D unresolved. V was pared by 1 base and J by 5 bases, with 20 bases between. The CDR3 length is 17 residues. Germline V gene lookup returns CDR1 LNHDA and CDR2 SQIVND (reference sequence). The CDR3 coding sequence is TGTGCCAGTAGTATAGTTCGAGCGGGAGGAGAGCGGACTGAAGCTTTCTTT. This gives the protein CASSIVRAGGERTEAFF.

This clonotype was picked up many times. The chain links TRBV7-2 to TRBJ2-2; no reliable D call. In germline, CDR1 is SGHTA, CDR2 FQGNSA. The CDR3 runs 10 residues. V dropped 5 bases and J dropped 8 bases, with 3 bases sitting between them. The CDR3 region is CASSPGELFF. In DNA form, the CDR3 reads TGTGCCAGCAGCCCGGGGGAGCTGTTTTTT.

This clonotype was detected only a few times. The chain's CDR3 is CASRGLDGYTF. The CDR3 nucleotides are TGTGCCAGCCGGGGCCTTGATGGCTACACCTTC. The chain couples TRBV27 to TRBJ1-2; possible D gene TRBD1, 5 bases. This CDR3 spans 11 amino acids. Trimming cost V 8 bases and J 6 bases, with 10 bases left between them. From germline, CDR1 is MNHEY and CDR2 SMNVEV (reference sequence).

This clonotype was counted between two and nine times. The CDR3 region is CASSQGPLLYEQYV. In DNA form, the CDR3 reads TGTGCCAGCAGCCAGGGGCCCCTACTCTACGAGCAGTACGTC. This rearrangement joins TRBV6-6 to TRBJ2-7; TRBD1 might be the D (6 bases). In germline, CDR1 is MNHNY, CDR2 SVGAGI (reference sequence). V shed 6 bases and J shed 3 bases, with 15 bases lying between them. The CDR3 spans 14 residues.

There are a few counts of this clonotype. The chain recombines TRBV12-3 or TRBV12-4 with TRBJ1-6; no definite D call. This CDR3 comprises 14 residues. With 2 bases removed from V and 4 bases from J, the gap between germline ends came to 6 bases. The CDR3 coding sequence is TGTGCCAGCAGTTTAATTAATTATAATTCACCCCTCCACTTT. This codes for CASSLINYNSPLHF.

This sequence joins TRBV29-1 and TRBJ1-2; 8 nucleotides match TRBD1. The CDR3 consists of 13 residues. In germline, CDR1 is SQVTM, CDR2 ANQGSEA. V was clipped by 7 bases and J by 6 bases; unmatched bases: 10. This CDR3 reads CSAYGQGYNGYTF. DNA of the CDR3: TGCAGCGCTTATGGACAGGGCTACAATGGCTACACCTTC.

This sequence joins TRBV19 and TRBJ2-5; D might be TRBD1 or TRBD2, each matching 5 bases. The CDR3 length is 13 residues. V was shortened by 7 bases and J by 0 bases, with 9 bases between the two germline ends. Per germline, CDR1 LNHDA and CDR2 SQIVND (reference sequence). DNA of the CDR3: TGTGCCAGTACTCCGGGACACCAAGAGACCCAGTACTTC. The encoded protein is CASTPGHQETQYF.

A word on this clonotype: One junction end disagrees with the germline gene, perhaps due to a read error. The chain couples TRBV7-6 to TRBJ1-2; D is undetermined. The CDR3 is made up of 13 amino acids. Germline V gene data show CDR1 as SGHVS and CDR2 as FNYEAQ. CDR3 protein: CANSLSTSLGYTF. In nucleotides, the CDR3 is TGTGCCAACAGCTTGAGTACCTCGCTTGGCTACACCTTC. Based on the CDR3 plus reference TRBV7-6 and TRBJ1-2, the full variable domain is GAGVSQSPRYKVTKRGQDVALRCDPISGHVSLYWYRQALGQGPEFLTYFNYEAQQDKSGLPNDRFSAERPEGSISTLTIQRTEQRDSAMYRCANSLSTSLGYTFGSGTRLTVV.

This clonotype was found a few times. The genes are TRBV3-1 and TRBJ2-5; D not certain. Trimming removed 3 bases from V and 5 bases from J, with 13 bases in between. The CDR3 loop spans 14 amino acids. The germline gives CDR1 LGHDT, CDR2 YNNKEL (reference sequence). The CDR3 nucleotides are TGTGCCAGCAGCCATCTAGGGATGTGGGAGACCCAGTACTTC. This translates into CASSHLGMWETQYF.

This clonotype has just a few counts. This rearrangement joins TRBV4-3 to TRBJ2-3; TRBD1 might be the D (6 bases). V shed 5 bases and J shed 0 bases, with 12 bases lying between them. Germline V lookup: CDR1 LGHNA, CDR2 YSLEER. This CDR3 has 15 residues. The CDR3 protein is CASSAGATSTDTQYF. The CDR3 DNA is TGCGCCAGCAGCGCAGGGGCGACAAGCACAGATACGCAGTATTTT.

This chain joins TRBV5-1 and TRBJ2-7; D is possibly TRBD2 (5 bases). Germline V gene data show CDR1 as SGHRS and CDR2 as YFSETQ. V was cut by 8 bases and J by 5 bases, with 11 bases left in between. This CDR3 is built from 11 residues. The CDR3, as DNA: TGCGCCAGTAAACACGGGGACGAGCAGTACTTC. Protein: CASKHGDEQYF.

This sequence joins TRBV2 and TRBJ2-7; D perhaps matches TRBD2 (5 bases). V dropped 6 bases and J dropped 5 bases, with 11 bases sitting between them. The V gene's germline CDR1 is SNHLY and CDR2 FYNNEI. This CDR3 region has 12 residues. The CDR3 region has the DNA TGTGCCAGCAGAGGAGGAATTCACGAGCAGTACGTC. Translation: CASRGGIHEQYV.

This clonotype was picked up a small number of times. CDR3 DNA: TGCGCCAGCAGCCAAGCCTTGACCGGGACTAGCGGGGACGAGCAGTTCTTC. Its translation is CASSQALTGTSGDEQFF. The genes are TRBV4-3 and TRBJ2-1; 13 bases are a match to TRBD2. Per germline, CDR1 LGHNA and CDR2 YSLEER. V trimming: 1 base; J trimming: 10 bases; junction bases outside the gene matches: 10. The CDR3 extends over 17 amino acids.

The chain employs TRBV7-9 and TRBJ2-2; TRBD2 is a possible D gene (5 bases). This CDR3 is built from 16 residues. V was trimmed by 7 bases and J by 2 bases, leaving 17 bases between them. Germline loops: CDR1 SEHNR, CDR2 FQNEAQ (reference sequence). CDR3 sequence (DNA): TGTGCCAGCAACTCCGGGGAGACGGTAAACACCGGGGAGCTGTTTTTT. It codes for CASNSGETVNTGELFF.

This clonotype was observed a few times. The chain recombines TRBV20-1 with TRBJ2-1, with 7 bases that match TRBD2. This CDR3 spans 16 amino acids. Per the germline V gene, CDR1 is DFQATT and CDR2 is SNEGSKA (reference sequence). The V and J ends lost 0 bases and 1 base, in that order; junction bases with no gene match: 6. Written as DNA, the CDR3 is TGCAGTGCTAGAGAGGGAAGCGGGGTATCCTACAATGAGCAGTTCTTC. This gives the protein CSAREGSGVSYNEQFF.

The chain carries TRBV11-2 and TRBJ1-2; D may be TRBD1 (6 bases). The CDR3 length is 15 residues. Germline values: CDR1 SGHAT, CDR2 FQNNGV. V gave up 5 bases and J gave up 5 bases, with 18 bases separating them. CDR3 bases: TGTGCCAGCAGCCCAAGCCGGACAGCGCAATATGGCTACACCTTC. This codes for CASSPSRTAQYGYTF.

The table lists this clonotype with many counts. The V gene is TRBV7-2, the J gene TRBJ1-1; D is unresolved. Germline values: CDR1 SGHTA, CDR2 FQGNSA. The CDR3 has 14 residues. V was clipped by 7 bases and J by 5 bases, with 17 bases between them. In DNA form, the CDR3 reads TGTGCCAGCACCCTAAATGGCCCGGGGACTGAAGCTTTCTTT. It translates to CASTLNGPGTEAFF.

This clonotype showed up just a few times. This chain connects TRBV5-4 to TRBJ1-2, with a weak D call TRBD1 (5 bases). The V end was cut by 4 bases, the J end by 4 bases, with 14 bases between. The germline gives CDR1 SGHNT, CDR2 YYREEE (reference sequence). There are 14 residues in the CDR3. The CDR3 loop reads CASSGGAVLYGYTF. CDR3 DNA: TGTGCCAGCAGCGGCGGGGCAGTCCTCTATGGCTACACCTTC.